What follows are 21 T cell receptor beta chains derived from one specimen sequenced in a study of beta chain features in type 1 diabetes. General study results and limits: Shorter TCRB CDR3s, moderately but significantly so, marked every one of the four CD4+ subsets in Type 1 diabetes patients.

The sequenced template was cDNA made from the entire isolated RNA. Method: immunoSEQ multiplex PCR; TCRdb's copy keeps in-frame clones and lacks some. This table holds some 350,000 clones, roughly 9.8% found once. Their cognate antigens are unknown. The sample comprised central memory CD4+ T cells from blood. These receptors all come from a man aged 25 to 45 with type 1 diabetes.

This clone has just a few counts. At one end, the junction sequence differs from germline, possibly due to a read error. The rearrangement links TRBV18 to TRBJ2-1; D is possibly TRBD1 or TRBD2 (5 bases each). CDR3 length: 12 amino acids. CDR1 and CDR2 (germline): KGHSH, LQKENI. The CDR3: CASSPPSGPLIF. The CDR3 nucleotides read TGTGCCAGCTCACCACCCTCGGGGCCTTTAATCTTC.

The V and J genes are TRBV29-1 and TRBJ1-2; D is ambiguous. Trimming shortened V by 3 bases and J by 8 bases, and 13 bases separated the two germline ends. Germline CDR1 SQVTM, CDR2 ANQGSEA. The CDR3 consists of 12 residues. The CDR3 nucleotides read TGCAGCGTTGACTCGCTCCTCGGGGGCTACACCTTC. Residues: CSVDSLLGGYTF.

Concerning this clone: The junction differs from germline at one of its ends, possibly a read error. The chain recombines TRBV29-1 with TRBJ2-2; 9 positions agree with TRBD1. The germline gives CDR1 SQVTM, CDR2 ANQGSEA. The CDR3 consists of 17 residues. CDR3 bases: TGCAGCGTTGAAGATCTGTACAGGGGGCAATGCACCGGGAAGCTGTTTTTT. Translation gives CSVEDLYRGQCTGKLFF.

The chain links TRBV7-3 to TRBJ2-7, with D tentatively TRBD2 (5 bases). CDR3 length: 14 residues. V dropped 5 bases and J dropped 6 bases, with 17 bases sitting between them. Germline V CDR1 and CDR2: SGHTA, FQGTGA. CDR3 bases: TGTGCCAGCAGCCCTAGCCGGGGAAGCGCCGAGCAGTACTTC. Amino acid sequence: CASSPSRGSAEQYF.

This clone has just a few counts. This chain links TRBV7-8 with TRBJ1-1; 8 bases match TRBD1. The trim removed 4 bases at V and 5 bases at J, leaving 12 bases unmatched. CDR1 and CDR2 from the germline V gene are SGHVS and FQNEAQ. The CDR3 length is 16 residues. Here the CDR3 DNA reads TGTGCCAGCAGCTCTTTCCGCGGACAGGGAGGGACTGAAGCTTTCTTT. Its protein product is CASSSFRGQGGTEAFF.

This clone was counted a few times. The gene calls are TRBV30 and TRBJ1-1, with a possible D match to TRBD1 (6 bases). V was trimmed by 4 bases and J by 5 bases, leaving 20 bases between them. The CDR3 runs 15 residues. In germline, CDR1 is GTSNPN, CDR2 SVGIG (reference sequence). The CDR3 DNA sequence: TGTGCCTGGACCCCCAACAGGGCCTCGCGGACTGAAGCTTTCTTT. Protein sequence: CAWTPNRASRTEAFF.

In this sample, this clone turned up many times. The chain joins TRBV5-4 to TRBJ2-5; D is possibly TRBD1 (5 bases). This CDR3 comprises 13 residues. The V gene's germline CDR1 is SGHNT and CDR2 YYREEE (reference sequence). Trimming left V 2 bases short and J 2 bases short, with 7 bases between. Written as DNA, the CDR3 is TGTGCCAGCAGCTTACAGGTTCAAGAGACCCAGTACTTC. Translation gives CASSLQVQETQYF. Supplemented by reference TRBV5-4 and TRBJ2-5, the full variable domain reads ETGVTQSPTHLIKTRGQQVTLRCSSQSGHNTVSWYQQALGQGPQFIFQYYREEENGRGNFPPRFSGLQFPNYSSELNVNALELDDSALYLCASSLQVQETQYFGPGTRLLVL.

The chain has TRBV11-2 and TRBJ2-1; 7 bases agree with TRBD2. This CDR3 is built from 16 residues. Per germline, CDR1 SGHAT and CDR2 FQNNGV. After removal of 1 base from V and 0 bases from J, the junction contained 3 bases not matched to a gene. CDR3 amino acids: CASSLGLAVSYNEQFF. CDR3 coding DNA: TGTGCCAGCAGCTTAGGCCTAGCGGTCTCCTACAATGAGCAGTTCTTC.

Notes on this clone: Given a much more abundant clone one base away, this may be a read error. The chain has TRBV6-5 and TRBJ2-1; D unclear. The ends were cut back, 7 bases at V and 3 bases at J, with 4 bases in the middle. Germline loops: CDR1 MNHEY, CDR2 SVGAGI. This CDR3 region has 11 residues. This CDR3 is CASTYYNEQFF. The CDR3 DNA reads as TGTGCCAGCACCTACTACAATGAGCAGTTCTTC.

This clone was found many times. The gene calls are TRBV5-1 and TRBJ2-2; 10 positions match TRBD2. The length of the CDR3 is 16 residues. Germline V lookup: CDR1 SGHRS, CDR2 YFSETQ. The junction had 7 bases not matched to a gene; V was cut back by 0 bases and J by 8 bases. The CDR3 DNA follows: TGCGCCAGCAGCTTGGCCGGGCTAGCGGGAGCGGGGGAGCTGTTTTTT. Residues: CASSLAGLAGAGELFF.

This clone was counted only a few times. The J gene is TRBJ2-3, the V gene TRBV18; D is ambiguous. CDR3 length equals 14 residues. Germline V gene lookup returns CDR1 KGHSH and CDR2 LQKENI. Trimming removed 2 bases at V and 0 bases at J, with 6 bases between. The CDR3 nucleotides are TGTGCCAGCTCACCAGGGCTTAGCACAGATACGCAGTATTTT. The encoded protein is CASSPGLSTDTQYF.

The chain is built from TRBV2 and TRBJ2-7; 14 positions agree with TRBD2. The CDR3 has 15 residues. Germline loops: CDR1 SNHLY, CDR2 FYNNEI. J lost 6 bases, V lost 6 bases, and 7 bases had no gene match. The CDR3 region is CASRGTSGSGGEQYF. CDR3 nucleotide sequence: TGTGCCAGCAGGGGGACTAGCGGGAGCGGGGGCGAGCAGTACTTC.

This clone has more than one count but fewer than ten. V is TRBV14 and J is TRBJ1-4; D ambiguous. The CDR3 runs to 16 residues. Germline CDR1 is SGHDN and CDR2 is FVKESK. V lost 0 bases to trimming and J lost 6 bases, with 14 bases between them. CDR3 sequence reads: CASSQDHPDRHEKLFF. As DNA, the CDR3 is TGTGCCAGCAGCCAAGATCACCCCGATAGGCATGAAAAACTGTTTTTT.

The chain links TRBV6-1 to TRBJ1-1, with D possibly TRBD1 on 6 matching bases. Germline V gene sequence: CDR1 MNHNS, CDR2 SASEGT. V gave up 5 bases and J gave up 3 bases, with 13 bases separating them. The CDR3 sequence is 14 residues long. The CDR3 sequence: CASSYLRGDTEAFF. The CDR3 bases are TGTGCCAGCAGTTATTTAAGGGGGGACACTGAAGCTTTCTTT.

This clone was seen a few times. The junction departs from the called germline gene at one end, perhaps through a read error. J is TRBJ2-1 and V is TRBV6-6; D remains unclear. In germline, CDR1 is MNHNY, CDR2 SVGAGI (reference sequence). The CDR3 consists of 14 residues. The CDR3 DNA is TGTGCCATCAGTGAGTCAGAAGGGTTCAATGAGCAGTTCTTC. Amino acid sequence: CAISESEGFNEQFF.

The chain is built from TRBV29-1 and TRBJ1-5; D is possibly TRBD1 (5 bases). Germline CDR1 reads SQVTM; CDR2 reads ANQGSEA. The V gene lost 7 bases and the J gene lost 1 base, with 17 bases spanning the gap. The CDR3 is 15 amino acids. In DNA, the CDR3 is TGCAGCGCCTCAACAGGATCTTCGAGCAATCAGCCCCAGCATTTT. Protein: CSASTGSSSNQPQHF. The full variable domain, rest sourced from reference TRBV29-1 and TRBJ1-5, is SAVISQKPSRDICQRGTSLTIQCQVDSQVTMMFWYRQQPGQSLTLIATANQGSEATYESGFVIDKFPISRPNLTFSTLTVSNMSPEDSSIYLCSASTGSSSNQPQHFGDGTRLSIL.

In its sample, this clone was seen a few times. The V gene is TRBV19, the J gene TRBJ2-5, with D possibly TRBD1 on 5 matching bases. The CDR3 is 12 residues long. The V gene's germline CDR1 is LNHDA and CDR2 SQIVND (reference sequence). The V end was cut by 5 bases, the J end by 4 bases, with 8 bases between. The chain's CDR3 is CASSQGTETQYF. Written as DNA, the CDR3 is TGTGCCAGTAGTCAGGGAACAGAGACCCAGTACTTC. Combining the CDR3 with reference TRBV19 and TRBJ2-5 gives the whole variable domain DGGITQSPKYLFRKEGQNVTLSCEQNLNHDAMYWYRQDPGQGLRLIYYSQIVNDFQKGDIAEGYSVSREKKESFPLTVTSAQKNPTAFYLCASSQGTETQYFGPGTRLLVL.

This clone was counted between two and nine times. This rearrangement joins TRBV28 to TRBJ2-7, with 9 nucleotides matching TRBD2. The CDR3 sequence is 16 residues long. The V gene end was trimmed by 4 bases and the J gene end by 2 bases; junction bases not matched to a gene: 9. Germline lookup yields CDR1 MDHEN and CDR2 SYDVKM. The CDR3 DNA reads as TGTGCCAGCAGTTCGGCCGGGACTAGCCCTCCCTACGAGCAGTACTTC. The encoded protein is CASSSAGTSPPYEQYF.

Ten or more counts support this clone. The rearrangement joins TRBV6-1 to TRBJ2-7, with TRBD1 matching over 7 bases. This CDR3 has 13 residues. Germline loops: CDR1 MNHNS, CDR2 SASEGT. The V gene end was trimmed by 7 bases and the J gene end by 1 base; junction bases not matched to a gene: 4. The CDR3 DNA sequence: TGTGCCAGCAATGGACAGGATTCCTACGAGCAGTACTTC. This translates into CASNGQDSYEQYF.

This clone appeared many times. The DNA for the CDR3 is TGTGCCAGCAGTATGGGACAGGGGACGAACGTCCTGACTTTC. This gives the protein CASSMGQGTNVLTF. The chain combines TRBV6-6 with TRBJ2-6, with TRBD1 matching 10 bases. Germline V gene data show CDR1 as MNHNY and CDR2 as SVGAGI (reference sequence). Trimming cost V 5 bases and J 10 bases; bases outside gene matches: 5. CDR3 length: 14 residues.

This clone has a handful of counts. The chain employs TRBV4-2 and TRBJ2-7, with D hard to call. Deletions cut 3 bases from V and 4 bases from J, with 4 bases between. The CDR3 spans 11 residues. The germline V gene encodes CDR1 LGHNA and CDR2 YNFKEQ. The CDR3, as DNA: TGTGCCAGCAGCCAGGAGTACGAGCAGTACTTC. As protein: CASSQEYEQYF.